The rows below give T cell receptor beta chains drawn from one sample of a study of cytomegalovirus exposure and HLA in healthy donors. Assay: immunoSEQ multiplex PCR; the TCRdb copy retains only in-frame clones and omits some. The sample yields 250,000 to 350,000 clones, around 89% seen once. Source material: PBMCs. These receptors were collected from a woman aged 18-29 years in good health and CMV-seronegative. Both conserved end residues are part of each CDR3. Each record gives: V gene, J gene, clone size, CDR3 length, D gene, CDR3 protein, CDR3 DNA. The D gene is left open where the match is weak. Clone size is stated in some rows and not others, as once, few, many or a class when expanded.

TRBV11-3,TRBJ2-3,-,16,TRBD2,CASSFKLAGGSDTQYF,TGTGCCAGCAGCTTTAAACTAGCGGGAGGCTCAGATACGCAGTATTTT
TRBV12-2,TRBJ2-5,-,19,-,CASRLGRSSGSKKGETQYF,TGTGCAAGTCGCTTAGGTAGGTCTAGCGGGAGTAAAAAGGGAGAGACCCAGTACTTC
TRBV5-1,TRBJ2-5,-,15,TRBD2,CASSWGLAGKETQYF,TGCGCCAGCAGCTGGGGACTAGCGGGCAAAGAGACCCAGTACTTC
TRBV4-3,TRBJ2-7,-,14,-,CASSQETGTYEQYF,TGCGCCAGCAGCCAAGAGACAGGAACCTACGAGCAGTACTTC
TRBV15,TRBJ2-3,-,15,TRBD2,CATSAGGQGADTQYF,TGTGCCACTTCAGCGGGAGGGCAGGGCGCAGATACGCAGTATTTT
TRBV28,TRBJ1-5,-,15,-,CASSFFPGGLRPQHF,TGTGCCAGCAGTTTTTTCCCCGGAGGCTTAAGGCCCCAGCATTTT
TRBV25-1,TRBJ1-4,-,15,-,CASSGRQDRNEKLFF,TGTGCCAGCAGTGGAAGACAGGATCGTAATGAAAAACTGTTTTTT
TRBV28,TRBJ2-7,-,12,-,CASRASGYEQYF,TGTGCCAGCAGAGCCAGCGGCTACGAGCAGTACTTC
TRBV5-4,TRBJ1-6,-,15,-,CASSSQGSYNSPLHF,TGTGCCAGCAGCTCCCAGGGCTCCTATAATTCACCCCTCCACTTT
TRBV5-1,TRBJ2-5,once,14,-,CASSLGRLAETQYF,TGCGCCAGCAGCTTGGGGCGGCTAGCGGAGACCCAGTACTTC
TRBV7-2,TRBJ2-1,-,16,TRBD2,CASSLLLTSGKNEQFF,TGTGCCAGCAGCTTACTGTTGACTAGCGGGAAGAATGAGCAGTTCTTC
TRBV27,TRBJ1-6,-,14,-,CASSTGTSNSPLHF,TGTGCCAGCTCGACAGGTACCTCGAATTCACCCCTCCACTTT
TRBV7-2,TRBJ2-1,-,11,-,CASSLRGEQFF,TGTGCCAGCAGCTTAAGGGGTGAGCAGTTCTTC
TRBV6-6,TRBJ2-2,-,15,-,CASSYVSSDTGELFF,TGTGCCAGCAGTTACGTGTCGTCGGACACCGGGGAGCTGTTTTTT
TRBV18,TRBJ2-7,-,16,TRBD2,CASSPALAGALSEQYF,TGTGCCAGCTCACCCGCCTTAGCGGGAGCATTGAGCGAGCAGTACTTC
TRBV6-7,TRBJ1-4,-,14,-,CASTEGLGNEKLFF,TGTGCCAGCACCGAGGGTCTGGGAAATGAAAAACTGTTTTTT
TRBV21-1,TRBJ1-2,-,15,-,CASSPNPTGGDGYTF,TGTGCCAGCAGCCCCAACCCCACAGGGGGCGATGGCTACACCTTC
TRBV27,TRBJ2-3,-,12,-,CASSQRTDTQYF,TGTGCCAGCTCTCAGCGGACAGATACGCAGTATTTT
TRBV18,TRBJ2-3,-,14,-,CASSPPGNENTQYF,TGTGCCAGCTCTCCCCCCGGGAACGAGAATACGCAGTATTTT
TRBV28,TRBJ2-2,-,13,-,CASSSLRSGELFF,TGTGCCAGCAGTTCCCTAAGGAGCGGGGAGCTGTTTTTT
TRBV5-1,TRBJ2-3,once,19,-,CASSLSPLRAGVSTDTQYF,TGCGCCAGCAGCTTGTCCCCACTTAGGGCGGGCGTGAGCACAGATACGCAGTATTTT
TRBV7-8,TRBJ1-5,-,17,-,CASSLVSRTGIGQPQHF,TGTGCCAGCAGCTTAGTTTCGAGGACGGGGATTGGGCAGCCCCAGCATTTT
TRBV9,TRBJ2-7,-,17,TRBD2,CASSVVGLAEGSYEQYF,TGTGCCAGCAGCGTAGTAGGACTAGCGGAAGGATCCTACGAGCAGTACTTC
TRBV10-3,TRBJ1-6,-,15,-,CAISESSGDNSPLHF,TGTGCCATCAGTGAGTCGTCAGGGGACAATTCACCCCTCCACTTT
TRBV19,TRBJ2-5,-,16,-,CAIPSRHRDFIWTQYF,TGTGCCATTCCCAGCCGTCACCGGGACTTTATTTGGACCCAGTACTTC
TRBV2,TRBJ2-7,-,15,-,CASSERTPKYYEQYF,TGTGCCAGCAGTGAAAGGACTCCGAAATACTACGAGCAGTACTTC
TRBV4-1,TRBJ2-1,-,18,TRBD2,CASSQVSSGMSSYNEQFF,TGCGCCAGCAGCCAAGTGTCTAGCGGGATGTCGAGCTACAATGAGCAGTTCTTC
TRBV5-1,TRBJ2-2,-,15,-,CASSFVAANTGELFF,TGCGCCAGCAGCTTTGTGGCAGCGAACACCGGGGAGCTGTTTTTT
TRBV5-6,TRBJ1-5,-,14,-,CASSSRGPNQPQHF,TGTGCCAGCAGCTCGAGAGGGCCCAATCAGCCCCAGCATTTT
TRBV2,TRBJ2-7,few,12,-,CASSTGIYEQYF,TGTGCCAGCAGTACAGGGATCTACGAGCAGTACTTC
TRBV15,TRBJ2-1,once,17,-,CATSRDFRTTLYNEQFF,TGTGCCACCAGCAGAGATTTTAGAACTACCCTCTACAATGAGCAGTTCTTC
TRBV30,TRBJ2-3,-,14,TRBD1,CAWTGGVSTDTQYF,TGTGCCTGGACAGGGGGCGTGAGCACAGATACGCAGTATTTT
TRBV18,TRBJ2-1,-,17,-,CASSPPIWEASYNEQFF,TGTGCCAGCTCACCACCTATTTGGGAGGCGAGCTACAATGAGCAGTTCTTC
TRBV5-1,TRBJ2-7,-,14,-,CASSWATDSYEQYF,TGCGCCAGCAGCTGGGCGACAGATTCCTACGAGCAGTACTTC
TRBV4-1,TRBJ2-7,-,16,TRBD2,CASSQAVAGAIYEQYF,TGCGCCAGCAGCCAAGCGGTAGCGGGAGCCATCTACGAGCAGTACTTC
TRBV5-1,TRBJ1-5,-,15,TRBD1,CASSTYRGQGQPQHF,TGCGCCAGCAGCACCTACAGGGGGCAGGGTCAGCCCCAGCATTTT
TRBV7-9,TRBJ1-2,-,16,TRBD1,CASSSISGGTGVGYTF,TGTGCCAGCAGCTCAATCTCCGGAGGGACAGGGGTCGGCTACACCTTC
TRBV4-3,TRBJ2-3,-,17,TRBD2,CASSLGTSGRAIDTQYF,TGCGCCAGCAGCCTGGGGACTAGCGGGAGGGCCATAGATACGCAGTATTTT
TRBV10-3,TRBJ1-2,-,11,-,CALRGNYGYTF,TGTGCCTTGCGGGGGAACTATGGCTACACCTTC
TRBV18,TRBJ1-1,-,13,-,CASSPGQNTEAFF,TGTGCCAGCTCACCAGGCCAGAACACTGAAGCTTTCTTT